This T cell receptor (beta chain) was sequenced in a study of T cell repertoires in cytomegalovirus infection. TCRdb recomputed calls from the reads with MiXCR, one row per CDR3 protein. Of approximately 170,000 distinct CDR3 sequences listed, 13% to 15% are singletons. V lost 5 bases to trimming and J lost 4 bases; unmatched junction nucleotides: 5. Germline assignment: CDR1 SEHNR and CDR2 FQNEAQ (reference sequence). The CDR3 length is 14 residues. The chain employs TRBV7-9 and TRBJ1-1; 9 bases are a match to TRBD1. The specimen sequenced was PBMCs. The receptor was isolated from a human donor in good health (CMV status not recorded). Some clones in this sample may be carry-over from other donors' samples. The CDR3, as DNA: TGTGCCAGCAGCGCAGACAGGGGGGGCACTGAAGCTTTCTTT. It codes for CASSADRGGTEAFF.